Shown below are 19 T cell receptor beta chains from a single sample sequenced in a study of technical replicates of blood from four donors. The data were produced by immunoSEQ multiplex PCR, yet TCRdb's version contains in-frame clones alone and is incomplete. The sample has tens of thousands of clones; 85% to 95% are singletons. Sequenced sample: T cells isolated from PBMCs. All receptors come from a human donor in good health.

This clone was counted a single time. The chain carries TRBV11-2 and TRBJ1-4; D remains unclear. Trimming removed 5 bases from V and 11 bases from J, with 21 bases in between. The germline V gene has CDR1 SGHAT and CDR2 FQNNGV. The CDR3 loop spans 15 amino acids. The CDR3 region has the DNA TGTGCCAGCAGCCCACTTGGCCCCGCGGGCGATAAACTGTTTTTT. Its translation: CASSPLGPAGDKLFF.

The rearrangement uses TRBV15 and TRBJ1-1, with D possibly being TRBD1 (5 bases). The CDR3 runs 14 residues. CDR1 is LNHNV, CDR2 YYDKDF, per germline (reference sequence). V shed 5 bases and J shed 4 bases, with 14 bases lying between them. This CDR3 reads CATSGARHATEAFF. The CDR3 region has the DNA TGTGCCACCAGCGGGGCCCGTCATGCCACTGAAGCTTTCTTT.

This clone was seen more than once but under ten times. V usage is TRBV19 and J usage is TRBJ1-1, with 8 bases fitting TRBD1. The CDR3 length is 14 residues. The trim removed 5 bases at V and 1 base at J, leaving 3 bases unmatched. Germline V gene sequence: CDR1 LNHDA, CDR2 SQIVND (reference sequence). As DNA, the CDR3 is TGTGCCAGTAGTCTTCAGGGGGCGAACACTGAAGCTTTCTTT. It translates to CASSLQGANTEAFF.

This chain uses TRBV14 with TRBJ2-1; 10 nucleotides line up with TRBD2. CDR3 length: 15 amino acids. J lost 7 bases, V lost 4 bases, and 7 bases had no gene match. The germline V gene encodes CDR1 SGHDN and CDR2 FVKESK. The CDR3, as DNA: TGTGCCAGCAGCCGCCAAGCGGGGGGGCTGAATGAGCAGTTCTTC. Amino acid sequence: CASSRQAGGLNEQFF.

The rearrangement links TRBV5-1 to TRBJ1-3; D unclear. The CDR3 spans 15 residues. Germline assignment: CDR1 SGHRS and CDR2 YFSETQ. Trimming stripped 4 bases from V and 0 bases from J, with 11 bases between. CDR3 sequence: CASSLETSSGNTIYF. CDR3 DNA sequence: TGCGCCAGCAGCCTAGAGACCTCCTCTGGAAACACCATATATTTT.

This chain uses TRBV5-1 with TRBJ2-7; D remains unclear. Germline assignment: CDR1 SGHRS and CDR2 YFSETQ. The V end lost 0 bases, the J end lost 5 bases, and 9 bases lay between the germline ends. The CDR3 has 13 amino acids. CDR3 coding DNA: TGCGCCAGCAGCTTGGTTTCCAGAAACGAGCAGTACTTC. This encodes CASSLVSRNEQYF.

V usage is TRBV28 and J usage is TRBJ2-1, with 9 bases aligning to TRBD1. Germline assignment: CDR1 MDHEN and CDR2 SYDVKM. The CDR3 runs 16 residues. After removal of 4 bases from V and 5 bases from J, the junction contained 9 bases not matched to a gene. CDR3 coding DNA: TGTGCCAGCAGTTACCATATCGGGACAGGGAACAATGAGCAGTTCTTC. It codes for CASSYHIGTGNNEQFF.

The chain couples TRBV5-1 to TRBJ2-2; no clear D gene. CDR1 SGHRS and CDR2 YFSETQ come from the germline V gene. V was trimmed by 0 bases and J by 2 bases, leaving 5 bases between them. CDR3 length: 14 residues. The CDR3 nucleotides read TGCGCCAGCAGCTTGGACAGTAACACCGGGGAGCTGTTTTTT. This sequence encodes CASSLDSNTGELFF.

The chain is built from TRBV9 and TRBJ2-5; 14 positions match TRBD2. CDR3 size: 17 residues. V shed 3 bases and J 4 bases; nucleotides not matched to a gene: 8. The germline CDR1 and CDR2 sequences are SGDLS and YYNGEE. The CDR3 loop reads CASSARPGLAGVETQYF. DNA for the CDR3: TGTGCCAGCAGCGCCCGTCCGGGACTAGCGGGAGTAGAGACCCAGTACTTC.

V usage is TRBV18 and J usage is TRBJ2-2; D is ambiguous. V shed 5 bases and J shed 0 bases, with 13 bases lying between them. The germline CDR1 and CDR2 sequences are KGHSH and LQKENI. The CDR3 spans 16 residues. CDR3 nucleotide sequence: TGTGCCAGCTCAAAATCCGTGGCATCGAACACCGGGGAGCTGTTTTTT. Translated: CASSKSVASNTGELFF.

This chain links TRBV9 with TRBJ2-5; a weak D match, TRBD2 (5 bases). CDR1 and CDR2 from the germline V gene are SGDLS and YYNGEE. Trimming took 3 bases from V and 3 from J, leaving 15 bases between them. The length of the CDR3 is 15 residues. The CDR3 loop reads CASSENPDGKETQYF. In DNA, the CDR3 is TGTGCCAGCAGCGAAAACCCGGACGGGAAAGAGACCCAGTACTTC. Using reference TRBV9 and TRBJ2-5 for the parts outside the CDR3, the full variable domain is DSGVTQTPKHLITATGQRVTLRCSPRSGDLSVYWYQQSLDQGLQFLIQYYNGEERAKGNILERFSAQQFPDLHSELNLSSLELGDSALYFCASSENPDGKETQYFGPGTRLLVL.

CDR3 region: CASSLGGLSEQYF. As DNA, the CDR3 is TGTGCCAGCAGCTTAGGAGGGTTGTCCGAGCAGTACTTC. V gene TRBV7-6 combines with J gene TRBJ2-7, with TRBD2 as a possible D gene (5 bases). From germline, CDR1 is SGHVS and CDR2 FNYEAQ. This CDR3 spans 13 amino acids. The ends were cut back, 1 base at V and 6 bases at J, with 10 bases in the middle.

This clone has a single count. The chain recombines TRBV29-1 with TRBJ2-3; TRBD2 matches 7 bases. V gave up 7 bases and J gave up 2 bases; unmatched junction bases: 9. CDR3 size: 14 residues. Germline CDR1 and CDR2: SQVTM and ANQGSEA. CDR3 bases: TGCAGCGCTGACCCGGGACTACACACAGATACGCAGTATTTT. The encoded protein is CSADPGLHTDTQYF.

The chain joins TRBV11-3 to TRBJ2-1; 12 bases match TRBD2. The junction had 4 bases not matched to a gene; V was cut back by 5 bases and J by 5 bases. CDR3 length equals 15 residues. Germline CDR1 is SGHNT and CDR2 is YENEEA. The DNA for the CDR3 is TGTGCCAGCAGCCCGACTAGCGGGGGAAACAATGAGCAGTTCTTC. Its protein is CASSPTSGGNNEQFF.

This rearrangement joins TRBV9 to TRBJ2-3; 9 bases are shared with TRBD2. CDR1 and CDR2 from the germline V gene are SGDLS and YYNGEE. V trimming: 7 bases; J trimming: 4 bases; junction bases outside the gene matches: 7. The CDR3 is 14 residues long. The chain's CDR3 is CASDSSGNSDTQYF. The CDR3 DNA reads TGTGCCAGCGATTCTAGCGGGAACTCAGATACGCAGTATTTT.

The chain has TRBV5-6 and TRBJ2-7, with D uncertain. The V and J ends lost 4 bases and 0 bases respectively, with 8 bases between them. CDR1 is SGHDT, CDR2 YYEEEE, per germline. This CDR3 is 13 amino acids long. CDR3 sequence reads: CASSPQSSYEQYF. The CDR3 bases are TGTGCCAGCAGCCCACAGAGCTCCTACGAGCAGTACTTC.

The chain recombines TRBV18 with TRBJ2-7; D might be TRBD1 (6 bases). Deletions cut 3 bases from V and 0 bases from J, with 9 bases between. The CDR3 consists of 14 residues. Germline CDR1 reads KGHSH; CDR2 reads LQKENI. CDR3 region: CASSPTGSSYEQYF. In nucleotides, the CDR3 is TGTGCCAGCTCACCTACAGGGAGCTCCTACGAGCAGTACTTC.

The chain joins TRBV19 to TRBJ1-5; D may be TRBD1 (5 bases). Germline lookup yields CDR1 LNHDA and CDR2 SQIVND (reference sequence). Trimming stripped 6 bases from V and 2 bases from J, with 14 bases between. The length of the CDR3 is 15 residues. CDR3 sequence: CASSRMGQGNQPQHF. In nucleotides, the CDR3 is TGTGCCAGTAGCAGAATGGGGCAGGGCAATCAGCCCCAGCATTTT.

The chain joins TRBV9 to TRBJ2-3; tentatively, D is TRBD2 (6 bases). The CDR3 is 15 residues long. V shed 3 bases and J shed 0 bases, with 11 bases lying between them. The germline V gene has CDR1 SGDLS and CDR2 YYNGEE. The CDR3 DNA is TGTGCCAGCAGCGCCGGGACTGCTAGCACAGATACGCAGTATTTT. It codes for CASSAGTASTDTQYF.